This TCR beta chain was recorded in a study of human T cells and chemical hapten exposure. Study-wide points: High-frequency TCRs, those above 1 in 1000, stayed the same after DPC sensitization.

Worth noting for this clonotype: Antigen: not known.

A single record per CDR3 protein comes from TCRdb applying MiXCR to the RACE reads. The sample includes 280,000 or so distinct CDR3 sequences, approximately 8% of them seen just once. With 10 bases clipped from V and 1 base from J, the junction kept 7 bases outside the gene matches. The length of the CDR3 is 13 residues. Regarding time point: pre-sensitization, week 0. This sample's treatment: therapeutic diphenylcyclopropenone sensitization with weekly scalp DPC. The study extracted total RNA from unfractionated whole blood. The gene calls are TRBV12-3 or TRBV12-4 and TRBJ2-7; 7 positions agree with TRBD2. The clonotype was recovered from a man aged 18 to 35 with alopecia areata. Some clones in this sample may be carry-over from other donors' samples. Material: whole blood, obtained in connection with sensitization to the hapten diphenylcyclopropenone (DPC). CDR3 in amino acids: CATMGGGSYEQYF. For the CDR3, the DNA is TGTGCCACCATGGGGGGGGGATCCTACGAGCAGTACTTC.